This T cell receptor beta chain was sequenced for a study of shared clonotypes between healthy human individuals. The study, taken as a whole, reports: Rarefaction demonstrated incomplete sorted-subset sequencing despite large depth.

The CDR3 length is 17 residues. V lost 6 bases, J lost 2 bases, and 24 bases lay in between. The V gene's germline CDR1 is SQVTM and CDR2 ANQGSEA. This clone was counted once. Its target is not known. Per sorted-subset replicate PCR, input was around 200 ng DNA, representing around 29,000 T cell genomes. Assay: immunoSEQ multiplex PCR; the TCRdb copy retains only in-frame clones and omits some. The sample consists of around 2.1 million clones, about 93% of them appearing once. Terminally differentiated effector memory CD45RA+ cells were left out of the naive CD8 fraction, which was CD45RO-negative and positively selected for CCR7.

This TCR was recovered from a man aged 18 to 35 in good health. Some clones in this sample may be carry-over from other donors' samples. The material sequenced was naive CD8+ T cells from PBMCs. The chain joins TRBV29-1 to TRBJ2-3; either TRBD1 or TRBD2 may supply D (5 bases each). The CDR3 coding sequence is TGCAGCGTCTCACCGCTTGTGGGCACAGGACTCACAGATACGCAGTATTTT. It encodes CSVSPLVGTGLTDTQYF.